This T cell receptor (beta chain) was profiled in a study of cytomegalovirus exposure and HLA in healthy donors. The trim removed 1 base at V and 3 bases at J, leaving 10 bases unmatched. The CDR3 runs 17 residues. Germline CDR1 and CDR2: SEHNR and FQNEAQ (reference sequence). Comment on this clone: Its antigen is unknown.

PCR used 60 Vbeta primers and 13 Jbeta primers. Profiling relied on immunoSEQ multiplex PCR, and the TCRdb table lists in-frame clones only, not all of them. The sample has 100,000 to 150,000 clones, around 80% seen once. General study findings and limits: Data from an earlier analysis indicated that most TCR beta V segments were productive either about 87% or about 30% of the time. Immune exposure was documented only through CMV serostatus. As was reported, the classifier diagnosed cytomegalovirus status with high specificity and sensitivity.

Sequencing used PBMCs. The receptor's source is a man in his forties or fifties in good health and CMV-seronegative. This sequence joins TRBV7-9 and TRBJ1-1, with 8 bases that match TRBD1. For the CDR3, the DNA is TGTGCCAGCAGCTTAGACAAAAGAGACAGGGGTTACACTGAAGCTTTCTTT. Amino acids: CASSLDKRDRGYTEAFF.